These 9 T cell receptor beta chains share one sample of origin, sequenced in a study of response to subunit inactivated influenza vaccine. TCRdb reprocessed the RT-PCR reads via MiXCR and lists one record per CDR3 protein. The sample comprises roughly 520,000 distinct CDR3 sequences, approximately 24% of which are singletons, and around 2% rests with the top ten. The material sequenced was CD4+ T cells sorted from PBMCs, taken roughly 5 days after vaccination. The receptors shown here come from a man aged 45-60 years who received an inactivated influenza vaccine.

The rearrangement joins TRBV30 to TRBJ2-1; D may be TRBD1 (5 bases). This CDR3 is 11 amino acids long. Germline CDR1 and CDR2: GTSNPN and SVGIG (reference sequence). V was clipped by 5 bases and J by 8 bases, with 10 bases between them. In DNA, the CDR3 is TGTGCCTGGTCCACAGGATATGAGCAGTTCTTC. Amino acid sequence: CAWSTGYEQFF. Looking up the rest from reference TRBV30 and TRBJ2-1 gives the full variable domain: SQTIHQWPATLVQPVGSPLSLECTVEGTSNPNLYWYRQAAGRGLQLLFYSVGIGQISSEVPQNLSASRPQDRQFILSSKKLLLSDSGFYLCAWSTGYEQFFGPGTRLTVL.

Only a few counts were recorded for this clonotype. The chain is built from TRBV11-3 and TRBJ2-3; 10 bases fit TRBD2. Germline lookup yields CDR1 SGHNT and CDR2 YENEEA. V lost 5 bases, J lost 1 base, and 3 bases stayed unmatched. The CDR3 consists of 15 residues. This CDR3 is CASSKGTSGTDTQYF. CDR3 nucleotide sequence: TGTGCCAGCAGCAAGGGGACTAGCGGCACAGATACGCAGTATTTT. The full variable domain, rest sourced from reference TRBV11-3 and TRBJ2-3, is EAGVVQSPRYKIIEKKQPVAFWCNPISGHNTLYWYLQNLGQGPELLIRYENEEAVDDSQLPKDRFSAERLKGVDSTLKIQPAELGDSAVYLCASSKGTSGTDTQYFGPGTRLTVL.

V gene TRBV5-1 combines with J gene TRBJ2-2; D not resolved. The CDR3 covers 14 residues. CDR1 is SGHRS, CDR2 YFSETQ, per germline. The V gene lost 4 bases and the J gene lost 0 bases, with 7 bases spanning the gap. The CDR3 DNA is TGCGCCAGCAGCCTAAACCCGAACACCGGGGAGCTGTTTTTT. It specifies CASSLNPNTGELFF.

V and J are TRBV6-1 and TRBJ2-2; TRBD2 agrees at 9 bases. Germline CDR1 and CDR2: MNHNS and SASEGT. V was clipped by 6 bases and J by 6 bases; unmatched bases: 8. The CDR3 spans 15 residues. The CDR3 sequence: CASSWSGRSAGELFF. CDR3 DNA: TGTGCCAGCAGCTGGAGCGGGAGGTCGGCCGGGGAGCTGTTTTTT.

The chain is built from TRBV7-2 and TRBJ2-5; D unresolved. Trimming took 2 bases from V and 1 from J, leaving 11 bases between them. The CDR3 has 15 residues. Germline loops: CDR1 SGHTA, CDR2 FQGNSA. DNA of the CDR3: TGTGCCAGCAGCTTACGGTACCGGAGCCAAGAGACCCAGTACTTC. Translation gives CASSLRYRSQETQYF.

This clonotype has just a few counts. The rearrangement joins TRBV7-9 to TRBJ2-7, with TRBD2 as a possible D gene (6 bases). The CDR3 runs to 15 residues. V was cut by 5 bases and J by 1 base, with 15 bases left in between. Germline CDR1 reads SEHNR; CDR2 reads FQNEAQ (reference sequence). The CDR3 DNA sequence: TGTGCCAGCAGCGGGTCTTGGGGGAGGTCCTACGAGCAGTACTTC. Its translation is CASSGSWGRSYEQYF.

This clonotype was counted a few times. The chain carries TRBV6-2 or TRBV6-3 and TRBJ1-1; unclear D gene. The CDR3 contains 15 residues. V was clipped by 1 base and J by 4 bases, with 13 bases between them. CDR1 is MNHEY and CDR2 is SVGEGT in the germline V gene. Here the CDR3 reads CASSYFVSGSTEAFF. The CDR3 DNA reads as TGTGCCAGCAGTTACTTCGTGTCTGGGTCCACTGAAGCTTTCTTT.

V usage is TRBV9 and J usage is TRBJ1-5; the D gene is possibly TRBD1 (6 bases). The CDR3 is 14 amino acids. Germline V gives CDR1 SGDLS, CDR2 YYNGEE. V was trimmed by 4 bases and J by 6 bases, leaving 14 bases between them. In nucleotides, the CDR3 is TGTGCCAGCAGCTCCGGACAGAAAGGTCAGCCCCAGCATTTT. Translating it yields CASSSGQKGQPQHF.

This clonotype was found a few times. The genes are TRBV10-3 and TRBJ2-3, with D perhaps TRBD2 (6 bases). Germline-derived CDR1 and CDR2 are ENHRY and SYGVKD. The CDR3 runs 15 residues. V was shortened by 1 base and J by 1 base, with 9 bases between the two germline ends. The CDR3 loop is CAISEWGGGTDTQYF. Written as DNA, the CDR3 is TGTGCCATCAGTGAGTGGGGCGGGGGCACAGATACGCAGTATTTT.